The 13 T cell receptor beta chains reported below all come from one sample, sequenced in a study of shared clonotypes between healthy human individuals. Only in-frame clones appear in the TCRdb table, and some are missing; sequencing was by immunoSEQ multiplex PCR. In the table there are millions of clones, 93% of which are singletons. Terminally differentiated effector memory CD45RA+ cells were excluded by CCR7 positive selection of CD45RO-negative cells. Material: naive CD8+ T cells from PBMCs. Receptors were obtained from a young man in good health. Some clones in this sample may be carry-over from other donors' samples.

This clone came up once. V is TRBV5-6 and J is TRBJ1-3, with D uncertain. Germline CDR1 SGHDT, CDR2 YYEEEE. This CDR3 contains 14 residues. V lost 0 bases and J lost 1, with 5 bases in between. CDR3 amino acids: CASSLARSGNTIYF. The CDR3 DNA reads TGTGCCAGCAGCTTGGCCCGGTCTGGAAACACCATATATTTT.

V is TRBV5-1 and J is TRBJ2-1; no firm D call. Germline-derived CDR1 and CDR2 are SGHRS and YFSETQ. The length of the CDR3 is 16 residues. V was cut by 3 bases and J by 4 bases, with 17 bases left in between. As DNA, the CDR3 is TGCGCCAGCAGCTCCCTCTGGGGAAATGCGTACAATGAGCAGTTCTTC. This codes for CASSSLWGNAYNEQFF.

V usage is TRBV29-1 and J usage is TRBJ2-1; 11 bases agree with TRBD2. Germline CDR1 reads SQVTM; CDR2 reads ANQGSEA. Trimming took 4 bases from V and 9 from J; bases not matched to a gene: 8. The CDR3 has 14 residues. The CDR3 DNA reads TGCAGCGTTGTGAGTAGCGGGAGGGCCACTGAGCAGTTCTTC. The encoded protein is CSVVSSGRATEQFF.

The V gene is TRBV25-1, the J gene TRBJ1-1; D is ambiguous. The V gene's germline CDR1 is MGHDK and CDR2 SYGVNS. Between the trimmed V and J ends, which lost 4 bases and 6 bases, there was a span of 12 bases. The CDR3 spans 13 residues. The CDR3 region has the DNA TGTGCCAGCAGTGTCCTCGGTAATTCTGAAGCTTTCTTT. This encodes CASSVLGNSEAFF.

This clone was counted once. This rearrangement joins TRBV4-3 to TRBJ2-3; the match to TRBD2 covers 12 bases. Trimming at V came to 3 bases and at J to 8 bases, leaving 9 bases not matched to a gene. The germline V gene has CDR1 LGHNA and CDR2 YSLEER. The CDR3 has 16 residues. Here the CDR3 DNA reads TGCGCCAGCAGCCACAAACTAGCGGGAGGTGGGGTTACGCAGTATTTT. It translates to CASSHKLAGGGVTQYF.

On this clone: The sample holds other DNA sequences that translate to the same CDR3. The chain combines TRBV29-1 with TRBJ2-7, with D possibly being TRBD1 (5 bases). Between the trimmed V and J ends, which lost 6 bases and 2 bases, there was a span of 8 bases. Germline V lookup: CDR1 SQVTM, CDR2 ANQGSEA. The CDR3 length is 11 residues. The CDR3 DNA is TGCAGCGTGACAGTCGCCTACGAGCAGTACTTC. Translating it yields CSVTVAYEQYF.

The V gene is TRBV27, the J gene TRBJ1-5, with a possible D match to TRBD1 (5 bases). Trimming took 5 bases from V and 11 from J, leaving 19 bases between them. The CDR3 has 14 residues. The V gene's germline CDR1 is MNHEY and CDR2 SMNVEV (reference sequence). CDR3 bases: TGTGCCAGCAGTCCAGGACACACTAGCAGGGCCCAGCATTTT. Its protein product is CASSPGHTSRAQHF.

This chain connects TRBV11-2 to TRBJ1-1; no firm D call. The CDR3 has 15 amino acids. In germline, CDR1 is SGHAT, CDR2 FQNNGV. Trimming left V 1 base short and J 5 bases short, with 14 bases between. The CDR3 region has the DNA TGTGCCAGCAGCTTAGCGAGGGCGGGAGCGACTGAAGCTTTCTTT. Translated, it gives CASSLARAGATEAFF.

This rearrangement joins TRBV11-1 to TRBJ2-3; TRBD2 might be the D (6 bases). Trimming took off 6 bases at V and 2 bases at J, with 21 bases between the two ends. The CDR3 is 17 residues long. Germline CDR1 reads SGHAT; CDR2 reads FQDESV (reference sequence). CDR3 bases: TGTGCCAGCAGTTTGCTTAGCGGCATCTCAAACACAGATACGCAGTATTTT. Translated, it gives CASSLLSGISNTDTQYF.

The rearrangement uses TRBV28 and TRBJ2-5; no definite D call. This CDR3 comprises 16 residues. The V gene's germline CDR1 is MDHEN and CDR2 SYDVKM. Trimming left V 6 bases short and J 0 bases short, with 17 bases between. As DNA, the CDR3 is TGTGCCAGCAGCCTCCCTGGCGGCCAACACCAAGAGACCCAGTACTTC. Translating gives CASSLPGGQHQETQYF.

The chain carries TRBV7-8 and TRBJ2-7, with 9 bases that match TRBD1. V was clipped by 5 bases and J by 3 bases; unmatched bases: 8. CDR1 SGHVS and CDR2 FQNEAQ come from the germline V gene. This CDR3 has 15 amino acids. The DNA for the CDR3 is TGTGCCAGCAGCCAAGACCGGGACAGGGACTACGAGCAGTACTTC. As protein: CASSQDRDRDYEQYF.

This chain uses TRBV7-9 with TRBJ2-7; TRBD2 matches 9 bases. Germline CDR1 reads SEHNR; CDR2 reads FQNEAQ (reference sequence). Germline trimming cut 0 bases from V and 5 bases from J; bases unmatched to any gene: 8. The CDR3 runs to 16 residues. CDR3 DNA sequence: TGTGCCAGCAGCTTAGCCGCGGGAGGGGTCAACCACGAGCAGTACTTC. Translating it yields CASSLAAGGVNHEQYF.

V gene TRBV27 combines with J gene TRBJ2-7; 7 nucleotides match TRBD1. CDR1 MNHEY and CDR2 SMNVEV come from the germline V gene (reference sequence). The CDR3 runs to 15 residues. V lost 2 bases to trimming and J lost 2 bases; unmatched junction nucleotides: 6. The CDR3 sequence is CASSLVFGTAYEQYF. In DNA form, the CDR3 reads TGTGCCAGCAGTTTAGTATTTGGGACAGCCTACGAGCAGTACTTC.